Following are 21 T cell receptor beta chains from one sample sequenced in a study of OX40 agonist ivuxolimab in advanced cancers. The table came from immunoSEQ multiplex PCR; TCRdb's copy has only in-frame clones and leaves some out. The sample records tens of thousands of clones, 89% being singletons. The specimen comprised CD4+ or CD8+ T cells sorted from blood, sampled in a trial of the OX40 agonist ivuxolimab. These receptors all stem from an adult with an advanced solid tumor such as melanoma, head and neck, liver or kidney cancer.

The genes are TRBV28 and TRBJ1-2, with D perhaps TRBD1 (5 bases). Per germline, CDR1 MDHEN and CDR2 SYDVKM. This CDR3 contains 12 residues. With 6 bases removed from V and 5 bases from J, the gap between germline ends came to 10 bases. The CDR3 loop is CASSPGPYGYTF. CDR3 nucleotides: TGTGCCAGCAGCCCAGGGCCTTATGGCTACACCTTC.

V is TRBV4-2 and J is TRBJ1-5; no firm D call. CDR1 is LGHNA and CDR2 is YNFKEQ in the germline V gene. The CDR3 sequence is 15 residues long. Between the trimmed V and J ends, which lost 0 bases and 6 bases, there was a span of 12 bases. The CDR3 DNA sequence: TGTGCCAGCAGCCAAGAAGGGCAGGTGGCTCAGCCCCAGCATTTT. This gives the protein CASSQEGQVAQPQHF.

Here the CDR3 reads CAISEPRQGLNTEAFF. The CDR3 region has the DNA TGTGCCATCAGTGAGCCGCGACAGGGATTGAACACTGAAGCTTTCTTT. The chain uses TRBV10-3 and TRBJ1-1, with 7 bases aligning to TRBD1. The V gene's germline CDR1 is ENHRY and CDR2 SYGVKD. V lost 2 bases to trimming and J lost 0 bases; unmatched junction nucleotides: 6. CDR3 size: 16 residues.

V usage is TRBV6-5 and J usage is TRBJ1-5; unclear D gene. V gave up 2 bases and J gave up 0 bases, with 8 bases separating them. The CDR3 loop spans 15 amino acids. Germline V gene data show CDR1 as MNHEY and CDR2 as SVGAGI. CDR3 amino acids: CASSYDGGSNQPQHF. The DNA for the CDR3 is TGTGCCAGCAGTTACGACGGTGGTAGCAATCAGCCCCAGCATTTT.

The chain combines TRBV4-1 with TRBJ2-5; TRBD2 aligns across 8 bases. The CDR3 has 19 amino acids. V lost 0 bases and J lost 2; bases outside the gene matches: 14. The germline CDR1 and CDR2 sequences are MGHRA and YSYEKL. CDR3 sequence reads: CASSQDGGGRAGGQETQYF. CDR3 DNA: TGCGCCAGCAGCCAAGACGGAGGAGGTAGGGCGGGGGGACAAGAGACCCAGTACTTC.

This chain connects TRBV5-1 to TRBJ2-1; 8 bases match TRBD1. The length of the CDR3 is 14 residues. Looked up from germline, CDR1 is SGHRS and CDR2 is YFSETQ. V gave up 0 bases and J gave up 4 bases; unmatched junction bases: 0. CDR3 DNA: TGCGCCAGCAGCTTGGGGACAGGGTACAATGAGCAGTTCTTC. Its translation: CASSLGTGYNEQFF. Variable domain in full (rest from reference TRBV5-1 and TRBJ2-1): KAGVTQTPRYLIKTRGQQVTLSCSPISGHRSVSWYQQTPGQGLQFLFEYFSETQRNKGNFPGRFSGRQFSNSRSEMNVSTLELGDSALYLCASSLGTGYNEQFFGPGTRLTVL.

The chain employs TRBV7-9 and TRBJ1-1; D is perhaps TRBD1 (6 bases). Germline V gene sequence: CDR1 SEHNR, CDR2 FQNEAQ (reference sequence). Between the trimmed V and J ends, which lost 1 base and 2 bases, there was a span of 14 bases. The CDR3 totals 16 residues. The DNA for the CDR3 is TGTGCCAGCAGCTTAGAGGTGGGGGGGGCCAACACTGAAGCTTTCTTT. It specifies CASSLEVGGANTEAFF. Full variable domain (outside the CDR3, taken from reference TRBV7-9 and TRBJ1-1): DTGVSQNPRHKITKRGQNVTFRCDPISEHNRLYWYRQTLGQGPEFLTYFQNEAQLEKSRLLSDRFSAERPKGSFSTLEIQRTEQGDSAMYLCASSLEVGGANTEAFFGQGTRLTVV.

This clone came up once. The V call is TRBV2, the J call TRBJ1-1, with D maybe TRBD1 (5 bases). Per germline, CDR1 SNHLY and CDR2 FYNNEI. The V and J ends lost 6 bases and 0 bases respectively, with 11 bases between them. This CDR3 has 14 amino acids. CDR3 protein: CASRGRALNTEAFF. The CDR3 nucleotides are TGTGCCAGCAGAGGCAGGGCGTTGAACACTGAAGCTTTCTTT. Full variable domain (rest looked up from reference TRBV2 and TRBJ1-1): EPEVTQTPSHQVTQMGQEVILRCVPISNHLYFYWYRQILGQKVEFLVSFYNNEISEKSEIFDDQFSVERPDGSNFTLKIRSTKLEDSAMYFCASRGRALNTEAFFGQGTRLTVV.

This chain links TRBV10-3 with TRBJ1-6; no reliable D call. The V end was cut by 4 bases, the J end by 10 bases, with 8 bases between. The length of the CDR3 is 12 residues. Germline CDR1 ENHRY, CDR2 SYGVKD. The CDR3 loop reads CAISGSKSPLHF. CDR3 coding DNA: TGTGCCATCAGTGGTTCAAAGTCACCCCTCCACTTT.

This clone was detected only once. The CDR3 here is CASSKAPGQGNGYTF. For the CDR3, the DNA is TGTGCCAGCAGCAAAGCCCCGGGACAGGGGAATGGCTACACCTTC. V and J are TRBV21-1 and TRBJ1-2; the table assigns TRBD1, which was not confirmed against the DNA. TRBV21-1 is a recognized pseudogene. The CDR3 extends over 15 amino acids.

In nucleotides, the CDR3 is TGTGCCAGCAGAGACCGACGGGAGAATGAGCAGTTCTTC. Encoded protein: CASRDRRENEQFF. V is TRBV6-5 and J is TRBJ2-1; tentatively, D is TRBD2 (6 bases). With 6 bases removed from V and 7 bases from J, the gap between germline ends came to 13 bases. There are 13 residues in the CDR3. The germline V gene encodes CDR1 MNHEY and CDR2 SVGAGI.

This chain uses TRBV10-3 with TRBJ2-3; 7 bases line up with TRBD2. This CDR3 is built from 12 residues. J lost 5 bases, V lost 6 bases, and 2 bases had no gene match. CDR1 ENHRY and CDR2 SYGVKD come from the germline V gene. The CDR3 sequence: CAIRGGGDTQYF. As DNA, the CDR3 is TGTGCCATCAGAGGCGGGGGAGATACGCAGTATTTT.

This clone has just a few counts. The gene calls are TRBV2 and TRBJ1-5; no clear D. V was cut by 4 bases and J by 4 bases, with 5 bases left in between. Per the germline V gene, CDR1 is SNHLY and CDR2 is FYNNEI. The CDR3 totals 12 residues. This CDR3 reads CASSAGNQPQHF. For the CDR3, the DNA is TGTGCCAGCAGTGCCGGAAATCAGCCCCAGCATTTT.

CDR3 nucleotides: TGCGCCAGCACCCCCGGGAGCGCAACTAATGAAAAACTGTTTTTT. It codes for CASTPGSATNEKLFF. V and J are TRBV5-1 and TRBJ1-4, with unresolved D. Per germline, CDR1 SGHRS and CDR2 YFSETQ. CDR3 size: 15 residues. With 6 bases removed from V and 0 bases from J, the gap between germline ends came to 12 bases.

V and J are TRBV27 and TRBJ2-7, with D possibly TRBD1 on 6 matching bases. The CDR3 is 15 residues long. The V end was cut by 3 bases, the J end by 5 bases, with 17 bases between. Per the germline V gene, CDR1 is MNHEY and CDR2 is SMNVEV (reference sequence). The CDR3 is CASSFSSTGRNEQYF. CDR3 sequence (DNA): TGTGCCAGCAGTTTTTCCTCGACAGGTAGGAACGAGCAGTACTTC.

The chain carries TRBV18 and TRBJ2-7; possibly TRBD1 for D (5 bases). With 1 base removed from V and 0 bases from J, the gap between germline ends came to 10 bases. This CDR3 contains 15 residues. Germline CDR1 reads KGHSH; CDR2 reads LQKENI. The CDR3, as DNA: TGTGCCAGCTCACCACGACTGGGGCGCTCCTACGAGCAGTACTTC. Amino acids: CASSPRLGRSYEQYF.

The chain combines TRBV11-2 with TRBJ2-7; D unclear. The CDR3 consists of 13 residues. In germline, CDR1 is SGHAT, CDR2 FQNNGV. The V gene lost 0 bases and the J gene lost 4 bases, with 7 bases spanning the gap. This chain's CDR3 is CASSLDRQYEQYF. As DNA, the CDR3 is TGTGCCAGCAGCTTAGATCGGCAGTACGAGCAGTACTTC. Combining the CDR3 with reference TRBV11-2 and TRBJ2-7 gives the whole variable domain EAGVAQSPRYKIIEKRQSVAFWCNPISGHATLYWYQQILGQGPKLLIQFQNNGVVDDSQLPKDRFSAERLKGVDSTLKIQPAKLEDSAVYLCASSLDRQYEQYFGPGTRLTVT.

CDR3 DNA sequence: TGTGCCAGTAGTTCCAGGGACAGGGGTGGCGAGCAGTACTTC. It encodes CASSSRDRGGEQYF. This chain connects TRBV19 to TRBJ2-7; 10 bases are shared with TRBD1. CDR3 size: 14 residues. Trimming cost V 5 bases and J 6 bases; bases outside gene matches: 7. In germline, CDR1 is LNHDA, CDR2 SQIVND (reference sequence). Based on the CDR3 plus reference TRBV19 and TRBJ2-7, the full variable domain is DGGITQSPKYLFRKEGQNVTLSCEQNLNHDAMYWYRQDPGQGLRLIYYSQIVNDFQKGDIAEGYSVSREKKESFPLTVTSAQKNPTAFYLCASSSRDRGGEQYFGPGTRLTVT.

The gene calls are TRBV7-9 and TRBJ2-1, with D uncertain. From germline, CDR1 is SEHNR and CDR2 FQNEAQ (reference sequence). The CDR3 is made up of 12 amino acids. The V and J ends lost 3 bases and 13 bases respectively, with 13 bases between them. DNA for the CDR3: TGTGCCAGCAGCTTTAGTGGTCCCGACCAGTTCTTC. Its translation is CASSFSGPDQFF.

This chain uses TRBV27 with TRBJ2-1; 9 nucleotides match TRBD2. CDR3 length: 15 residues. Germline CDR1 and CDR2: MNHEY and SMNVEV (reference sequence). The junction had 5 bases not matched to a gene; V was cut back by 3 bases and J by 5 bases. The CDR3 coding sequence is TGTGCCAGCAGTTTGCGGACTAGCGCGAACAATGAGCAGTTCTTC. It specifies CASSLRTSANNEQFF.

DNA of the CDR3: TGTGCCAGTCTAGCGGGGGGGATCACCGGGGAGCTGTTTTTT. It specifies CASLAGGITGELFF. The genes are TRBV2 and TRBJ2-2, with TRBD2 matching 12 bases. CDR1 SNHLY and CDR2 FYNNEI come from the germline V gene. The CDR3 is 14 amino acids. The V gene end was trimmed by 9 bases and the J gene end by 4 bases; junction bases not matched to a gene: 3.